The clone carrying this TCR beta chain was seen more than once but under ten times. Its antigen is as yet unknown. The sample comes from a study of beta chain features in type 1 diabetes. Study conclusions and caveats: The naive, central memory and Treg TCRB repertoires looked more alike in patients than they did in healthy donors. TCRB CDR3s were moderately but significantly shorter in Type 1 diabetes patients in all four CD4+ subsets.

One heparinised draw, averaging around 120 mL, was taken per donor. Sorted populations all had greater than 95% purity. Investigators reverse transcribed all isolated RNA, so they sequenced expressed TCRB transcripts. Sequencing was performed with immunoSEQ multiplex PCR; in TCRdb, only in-frame clones are kept and a portion is missing. The data contain around 400,000 clones, roughly 16% of them singletons. The CDR3 is 11 amino acids. The germline CDR1 and CDR2 sequences are SQVTM and ANQGSEA. J was trimmed by 13 bases and V by 1 base; bases with no gene match: 2. The receptor's source is a young woman in good health. The chain couples TRBV29-1 to TRBJ1-4; 8 nucleotides agree with TRBD1. Sequenced input: naive CD4+ T cells from blood. The CDR3 spells CSVEGGTGLFF. CDR3 bases: TGCAGCGTTGAAGGGGGGACAGGACTGTTTTTT.